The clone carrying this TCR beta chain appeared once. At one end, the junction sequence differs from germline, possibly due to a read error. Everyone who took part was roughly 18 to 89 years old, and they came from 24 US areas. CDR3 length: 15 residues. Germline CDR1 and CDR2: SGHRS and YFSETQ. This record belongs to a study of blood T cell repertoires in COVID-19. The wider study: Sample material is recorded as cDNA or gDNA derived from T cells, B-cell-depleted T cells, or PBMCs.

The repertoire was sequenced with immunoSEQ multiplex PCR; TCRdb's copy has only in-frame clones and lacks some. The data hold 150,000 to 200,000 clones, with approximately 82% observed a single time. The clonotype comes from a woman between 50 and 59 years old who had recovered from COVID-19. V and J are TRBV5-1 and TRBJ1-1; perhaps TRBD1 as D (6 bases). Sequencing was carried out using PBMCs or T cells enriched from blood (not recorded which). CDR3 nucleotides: TGCGCCCGCAGCGGCCGGGGGGGCTCGTTGACTGAAGCTTTCTTT. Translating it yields CARSGRGGSLTEAFF.